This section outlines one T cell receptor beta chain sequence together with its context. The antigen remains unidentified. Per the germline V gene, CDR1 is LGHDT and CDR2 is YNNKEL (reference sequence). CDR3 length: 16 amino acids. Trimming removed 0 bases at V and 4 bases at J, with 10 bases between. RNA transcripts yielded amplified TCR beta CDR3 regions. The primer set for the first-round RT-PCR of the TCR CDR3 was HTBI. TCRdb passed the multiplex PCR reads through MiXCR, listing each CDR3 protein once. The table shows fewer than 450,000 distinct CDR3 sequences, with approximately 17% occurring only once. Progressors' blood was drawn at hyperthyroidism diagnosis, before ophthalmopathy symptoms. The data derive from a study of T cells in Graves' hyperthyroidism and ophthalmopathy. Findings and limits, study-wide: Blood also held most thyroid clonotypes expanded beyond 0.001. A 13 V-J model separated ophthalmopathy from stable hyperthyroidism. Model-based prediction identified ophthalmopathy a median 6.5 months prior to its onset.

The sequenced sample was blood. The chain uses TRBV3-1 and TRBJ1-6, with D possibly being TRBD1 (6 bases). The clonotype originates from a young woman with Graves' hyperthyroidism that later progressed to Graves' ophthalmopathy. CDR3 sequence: CASSQDRGAYNSPLHF. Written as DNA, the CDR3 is TGTGCCAGCAGCCAAGACAGGGGCGCGTATAATTCACCCCTCCACTTT.